Included here is one T cell receptor (beta chain) sequence, with context. The source of the sample is a study of blood T cell repertoires in COVID-19. Study-wide context: Spain, Italy and the United States supplied samples that represented acute and convalescent COVID-19.

Assay: immunoSEQ multiplex PCR; the TCRdb copy retains only in-frame clones and omits some. The sample records 200,000 or so clones, about 87% being singletons. The V gene's germline CDR1 is SEHNR and CDR2 FQNEAQ (reference sequence). The trim removed 2 bases at V and 8 bases at J, leaving 6 bases unmatched. This CDR3 is built from 14 residues. This chain connects TRBV7-9 to TRBJ2-4, with 7 bases that match TRBD2. The TCR originated in a man in his sixties or seventies with acute or convalescent COVID-19. The sample was peripheral blood. DNA for the CDR3: TGTGCCAGCAGCTTAAGGGGAAGCGGGGACATTCAGTACTTC. Amino acids: CASSLRGSGDIQYF.